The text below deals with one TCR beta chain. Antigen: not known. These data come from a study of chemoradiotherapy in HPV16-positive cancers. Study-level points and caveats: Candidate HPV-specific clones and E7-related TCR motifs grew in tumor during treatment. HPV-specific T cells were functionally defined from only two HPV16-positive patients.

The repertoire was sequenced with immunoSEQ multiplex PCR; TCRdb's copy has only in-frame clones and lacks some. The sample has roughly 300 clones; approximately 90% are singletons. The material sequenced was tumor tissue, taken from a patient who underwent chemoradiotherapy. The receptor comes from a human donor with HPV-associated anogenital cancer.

The CDR3: CSVEMQGNYGYTF. DNA of the CDR3: TGCAGCGTTGAAATGCAGGGAAACTATGGCTACACCTTC. V and J are TRBV29-1 and TRBJ1-2; possible D gene TRBD1, 5 bases. The CDR3 length is 13 residues. Germline V CDR1 and CDR2: SQVTM, ANQGSEA. Trimming left V 2 bases short and J 2 bases short, with 9 bases between.